A single sample gave rise to the 15 T cell receptor beta chains below, sequenced in a study of cytomegalovirus exposure and HLA in healthy donors. Vbeta (60) and Jbeta (13) primers were used in the PCR. Here immunoSEQ multiplex PCR was the method, and the copy in TCRdb shows in-frame clones only, minus some. The sample records about 210,000 clones, about 86% being singletons. Material: PBMCs. The receptors come from a middle-aged man in good health and CMV-seropositive.

The rearrangement joins TRBV28 to TRBJ2-7; D unclear. Germline V gene sequence: CDR1 MDHEN, CDR2 SYDVKM. The CDR3 has 15 amino acids. The ends were cut back, 6 bases at V and 0 bases at J, with 15 bases in the middle. The CDR3 sequence is CASSTIQRFSYEQYF. In DNA form, the CDR3 reads TGTGCCAGCAGCACAATTCAGAGGTTCTCCTACGAGCAGTACTTC.

The chain has TRBV2 and TRBJ2-3; unclear D gene. Trimming stripped 7 bases from V and 11 bases from J, with 16 bases between. This CDR3 has 12 residues. Germline V gene lookup returns CDR1 SNHLY and CDR2 FYNNEI. CDR3: CASNRYVMMQYF. For the CDR3, the DNA is TGTGCCAGCAACCGGTATGTGATGATGCAGTATTTT.

This chain uses TRBV2 with TRBJ1-3, with D possibly being TRBD1 (6 bases). The CDR3 sequence is 15 residues long. The germline V gene has CDR1 SNHLY and CDR2 FYNNEI. V was pared by 8 bases and J by 0 bases, with 14 bases between. CDR3 in DNA: TGTGCCAGCCAGATTGACAGGAGCTCTGGAAACACCATATATTTT. This gives the protein CASQIDRSSGNTIYF.

The chain uses TRBV4-2 and TRBJ2-1, with 8 bases lining up with TRBD2. Germline CDR1 is LGHNA and CDR2 is YNFKEQ. This CDR3 spans 15 amino acids. Losses at the gene ends were 0 bases for V and 3 bases for J; bases not matched to a gene: 1. The CDR3 reads CASSQEGTSYNEQFF. CDR3 DNA sequence: TGTGCCAGCAGCCAAGAAGGGACTAGCTACAATGAGCAGTTCTTC.

This clone has a handful of counts. V is TRBV27 and J is TRBJ2-3; a possible D gene is TRBD2 (6 bases). V was trimmed by 3 bases and J by 0 bases, leaving 10 bases between them. This CDR3 region has 15 residues. Germline V lookup: CDR1 MNHEY, CDR2 SMNVEV (reference sequence). As DNA, the CDR3 is TGTGCCAGCAGTTTTGCGGGGCGAAGCACAGATACGCAGTATTTT. It is translated as CASSFAGRSTDTQYF.

This clone was detected only a few times. The J gene is TRBJ1-2, the V gene TRBV10-1; D is ambiguous. There are 15 residues in the CDR3. The V gene lost 3 bases and the J gene lost 1 base, with 12 bases spanning the gap. The germline gives CDR1 WNHNN, CDR2 SYGVQD (reference sequence). For the CDR3, the DNA is TGCGCCAGCAGTGACAGTTTTCCCGTTAACTATGGCTACACCTTC. It codes for CASSDSFPVNYGYTF.

The chain joins TRBV27 to TRBJ1-5; D is undetermined. CDR3 length equals 16 residues. V lost 8 bases to trimming and J lost 0 bases, with 17 bases between them. Per the germline V gene, CDR1 is MNHEY and CDR2 is SMNVEV (reference sequence). The CDR3 region has the DNA TGTGCCAGCCGACCCGGAGGGCAGATTAGCAATCAGCCCCAGCATTTT. Translation: CASRPGGQISNQPQHF.

The J gene is TRBJ1-1, the V gene TRBV4-3, with D possibly matching TRBD1 (6 bases). Per germline, CDR1 LGHNA and CDR2 YSLEER. Trimming shortened V by 2 bases and J by 1 base, and 20 bases separated the two germline ends. The CDR3 runs 18 residues. The CDR3, as DNA: TGCGCCAGCAGCCAAAGTCCCTACCTCCTGGACAGGAACACTGAAGCTTTCTTT. It translates to CASSQSPYLLDRNTEAFF.

The chain carries TRBV15 and TRBJ2-2, with D possibly being TRBD1 (5 bases). V was trimmed by 1 base and J by 2 bases, leaving 11 bases between them. Germline assignment: CDR1 LNHNV and CDR2 YYDKDF (reference sequence). This CDR3 is built from 16 residues. CDR3 in amino acids: CATSRGGTGNTGELFF. The DNA of the CDR3 is TGTGCCACCAGCAGAGGCGGAACAGGAAACACCGGGGAGCTGTTTTTT.

This clone was detected only a few times. The chain employs TRBV6-5 and TRBJ1-1, with a weak D call TRBD1 (6 bases). CDR1 is MNHEY, CDR2 SVGAGI, per germline. Trimming took 5 bases from V and 3 from J, leaving 10 bases between them. The CDR3 sequence is 13 residues long. Written as DNA, the CDR3 is TGTGCCAGCAGTCCACGACAGGACACTGAAGCTTTCTTT. It translates to CASSPRQDTEAFF.

This rearrangement joins TRBV28 to TRBJ2-7; TRBD2 matches 13 bases. The V segment lost 3 bases and the J segment 2 bases; nucleotides outside the gene matches: 7. Germline CDR1 reads MDHEN; CDR2 reads SYDVKM. The CDR3 has 17 residues. The CDR3 region is CASSLSGLAGRPYEQYF. DNA for the CDR3: TGTGCCAGCAGTTTGTCGGGACTAGCGGGACGCCCCTACGAGCAGTACTTC.

The chain has TRBV19 and TRBJ1-2, with TRBD1 matching over 9 bases. This CDR3 region has 13 residues. V lost 7 bases, J lost 8 bases, and 8 bases stayed unmatched. CDR1 LNHDA and CDR2 SQIVND come from the germline V gene (reference sequence). Here the CDR3 DNA reads TGTGCCAGTATACCGGGACAGGGCCACGGCTACACCTTC. This encodes CASIPGQGHGYTF.

This clone was detected once. J is TRBJ1-4 and V is TRBV28, with 8 bases matching TRBD1. The CDR3 has 16 residues. The germline gives CDR1 MDHEN, CDR2 SYDVKM. Germline trimming cut 2 bases from V and 8 bases from J; bases unmatched to any gene: 10. CDR3 loop: CASSLRVGQGGEKLFF. CDR3 in DNA: TGTGCCAGCAGTTTAAGGGTTGGACAGGGAGGGGAAAAACTGTTTTTT.

The gene calls are TRBV10-2 and TRBJ2-2; 10 bases agree with TRBD2. This CDR3 region has 15 residues. Germline CDR1 reads WSHSY; CDR2 reads SAAADI. V shed 4 bases, J shed 6 bases, and the junction held 5 bases outside the gene matches. DNA for the CDR3: TGCGCCAGCAGTGGTCTAGCGGGAGCCCCCGGGGAGCTGTTTTTT. This translates into CASSGLAGAPGELFF.

In this sample, this clone turned up once. The chain recombines TRBV28 with TRBJ2-5; a weak D match, TRBD1 (6 bases). Trimming cost V 4 bases and J 1 base, with 7 bases left between them. The CDR3 covers 13 residues. The V gene's germline CDR1 is MDHEN and CDR2 SYDVKM. CDR3 loop: CASSSDSQETQYF. CDR3 bases: TGTGCCAGCAGTTCGGACAGCCAAGAGACCCAGTACTTC.